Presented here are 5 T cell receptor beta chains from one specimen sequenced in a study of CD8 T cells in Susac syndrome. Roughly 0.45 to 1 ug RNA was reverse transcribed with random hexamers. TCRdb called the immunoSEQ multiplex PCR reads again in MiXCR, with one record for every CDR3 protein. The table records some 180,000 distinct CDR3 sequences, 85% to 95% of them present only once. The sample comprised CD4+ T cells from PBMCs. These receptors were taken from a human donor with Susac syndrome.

Written as DNA, the CDR3 is TGCGCCAGCAGCGGTAGCGGGAGTCTACGAGATACGCAGTATTTT. It yields the protein CASSGSGSLRDTQYF. J is TRBJ2-3 and V is TRBV5-1; TRBD2 agrees at 9 bases. CDR3 size: 15 residues. Germline V gives CDR1 SGHRS, CDR2 YFSETQ. V was pared by 4 bases and J by 5 bases, with 8 bases of the junction left unmatched.

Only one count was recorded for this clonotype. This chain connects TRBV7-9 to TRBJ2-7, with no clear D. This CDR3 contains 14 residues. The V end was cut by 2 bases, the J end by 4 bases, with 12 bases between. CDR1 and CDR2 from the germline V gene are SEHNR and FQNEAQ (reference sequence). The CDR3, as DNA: TGTGCCAGCAGCTTAATGGACGTAGCATACGAGCAGTACTTC. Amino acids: CASSLMDVAYEQYF.

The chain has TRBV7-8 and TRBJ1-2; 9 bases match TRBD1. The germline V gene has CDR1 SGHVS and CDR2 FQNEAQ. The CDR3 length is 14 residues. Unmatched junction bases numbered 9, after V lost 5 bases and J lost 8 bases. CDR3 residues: CASSQYRDRDGYTF. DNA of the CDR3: TGTGCCAGCAGCCAATACCGGGACAGGGACGGCTACACCTTC.

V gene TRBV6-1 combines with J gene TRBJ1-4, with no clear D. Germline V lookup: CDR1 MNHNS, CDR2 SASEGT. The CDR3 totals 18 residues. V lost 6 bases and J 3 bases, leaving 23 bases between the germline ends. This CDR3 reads CASRPNLVKGVPNEKLFF. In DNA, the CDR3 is TGTGCCAGCAGACCCAACCTCGTAAAAGGAGTCCCTAATGAAAAACTGTTTTTT.

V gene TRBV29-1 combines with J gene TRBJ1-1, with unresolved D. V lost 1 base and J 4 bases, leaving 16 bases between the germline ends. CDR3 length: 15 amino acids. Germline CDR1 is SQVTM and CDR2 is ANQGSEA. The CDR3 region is CSVEGVTREGTEAFF. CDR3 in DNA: TGCAGCGTTGAAGGCGTGACAAGAGAAGGCACTGAAGCTTTCTTT.